This T cell receptor beta chain stems from a study of cytomegalovirus exposure and HLA in healthy donors. The CDR3 extends over 15 amino acids. The germline V gene has CDR1 LGHNA and CDR2 YSLEER. Primers included in the PCR were 60 Vbeta and 13 Jbeta primers. Method: immunoSEQ multiplex PCR; TCRdb's copy keeps in-frame clones and lacks some. The repertoire includes 150,000 or so clones, roughly 72% of them detected once, and roughly 2% sits in the top ten. Study outcomes and limitations: More than 150 TCR beta chains were listed as cytomegalovirus-associated. Exclusion applied to some V segments, including TRBV6-2 and TRBV6-3, as they were indistinguishable. The CMV antigen specificity of a few CMV-associated chains was confirmed through in vitro analysis.

As regards this clone: Its antigen remains unidentified. An end of the junction does not agree with germline; a read error may underlie this.

The clonotype comes from a man younger than 40 in good health and CMV-seronegative. Input material: PBMCs. The chain has TRBV4-3 and TRBJ1-2; perhaps TRBD1 as D (5 bases). The CDR3 protein is CASSQDGQARYGYPF. In nucleotides, the CDR3 is TGCGCCAGCAGCCAAGATGGACAAGCCCGCTATGGCTACCCCTTC.